The clone carrying this TCR beta chain was recorded a few times. The antigen is not known. The sample is drawn from a study of identical twins. Trimming at V came to 1 base and at J to 2 bases, leaving 2 bases not matched to a gene. The germline gives CDR1 SGHNT, CDR2 YENEEA. This CDR3 is 15 amino acids long. MiXCR, run by TCRdb on the 5' RACE reads, gives a single entry per CDR3 protein. The table records some 690,000 distinct CDR3 sequences, around 21% of them present only once. Findings and caveats of the study: Fewer insertions were carried by abundant cord blood beta clonotypes, but none was seen in memory repertoires.

The sample was also linked to a second study, of T cells expressing NK-cell markers. This second study notes: Seropositivity for HCMV was found in seven of the eight sequenced donors, with one seronegative. The study did not resolve the HCMV specificity of expanded NKG2C+ T cell clones.

The origin of this receptor is a woman aged 18-29 years in good health. This chain connects TRBV11-3 to TRBJ2-5; 9 bases are a match to TRBD1. The sample taken for sequencing was PBMCs. CDR3 loop: CASSLGTGVQETQYF. The CDR3, as DNA: TGTGCCAGCAGCTTAGGGACAGGGGTTCAAGAGACCCAGTACTTC.